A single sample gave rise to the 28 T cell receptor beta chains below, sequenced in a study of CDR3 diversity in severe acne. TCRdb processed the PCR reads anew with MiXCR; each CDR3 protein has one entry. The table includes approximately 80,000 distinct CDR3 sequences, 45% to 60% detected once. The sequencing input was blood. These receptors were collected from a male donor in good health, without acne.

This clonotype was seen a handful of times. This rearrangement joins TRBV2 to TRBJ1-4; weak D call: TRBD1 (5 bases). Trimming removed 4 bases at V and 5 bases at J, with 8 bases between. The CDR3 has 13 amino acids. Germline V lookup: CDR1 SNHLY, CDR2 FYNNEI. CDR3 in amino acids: CASSAGGNEKLFF. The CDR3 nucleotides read TGTGCCAGCAGTGCTGGGGGGAATGAAAAACTGTTTTTT.

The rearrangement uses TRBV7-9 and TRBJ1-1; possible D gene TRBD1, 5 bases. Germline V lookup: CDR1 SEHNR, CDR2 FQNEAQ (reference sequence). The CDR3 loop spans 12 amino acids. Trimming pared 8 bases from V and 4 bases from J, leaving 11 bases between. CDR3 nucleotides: TGTGCCAGCCGAAGGGGAGGCACTGAAGCTTTCTTT. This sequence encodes CASRRGGTEAFF.

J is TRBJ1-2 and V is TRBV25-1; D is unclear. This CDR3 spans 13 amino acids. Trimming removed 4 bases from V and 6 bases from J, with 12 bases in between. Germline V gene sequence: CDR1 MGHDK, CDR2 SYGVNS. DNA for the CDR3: TGTGCCAGCAGTGGTCCCCACAAGAATGGCTACACCTTC. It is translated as CASSGPHKNGYTF.

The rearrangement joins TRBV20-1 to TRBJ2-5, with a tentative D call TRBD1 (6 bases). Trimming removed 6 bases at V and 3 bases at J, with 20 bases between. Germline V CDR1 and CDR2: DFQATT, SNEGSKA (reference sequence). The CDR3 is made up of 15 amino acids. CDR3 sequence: CSAILGTPGKETQYF. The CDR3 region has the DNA TGCAGTGCAATCCTGGGGACACCGGGGAAAGAGACCCAGTACTTC.

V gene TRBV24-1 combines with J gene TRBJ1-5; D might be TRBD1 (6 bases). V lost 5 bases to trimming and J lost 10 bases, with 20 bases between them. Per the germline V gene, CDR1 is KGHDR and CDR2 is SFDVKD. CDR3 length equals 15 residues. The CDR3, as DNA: TGTGCCACCAGTGCGGGACAATATAACTCTCACCCCCAGCATTTT. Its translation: CATSAGQYNSHPQHF.

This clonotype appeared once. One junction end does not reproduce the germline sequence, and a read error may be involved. The CDR3 here is CAITRDTYNEQFF. In DNA, the CDR3 is TGTGCCATCACCCGGGACACCTACAATGAACAGTTCTTC. This rearrangement joins TRBV10-3 to TRBJ2-1, with D perhaps matching TRBD1 (6 bases). Germline V CDR1 and CDR2: ENHRY, SYGVKD. The CDR3 has 13 residues.

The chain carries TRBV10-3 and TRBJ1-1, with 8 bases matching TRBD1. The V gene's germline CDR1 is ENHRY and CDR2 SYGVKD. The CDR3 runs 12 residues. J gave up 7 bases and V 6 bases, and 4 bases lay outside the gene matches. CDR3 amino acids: CAIRQGAGEAFF. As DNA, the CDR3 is TGTGCCATCAGGCAGGGGGCGGGTGAAGCTTTCTTT.

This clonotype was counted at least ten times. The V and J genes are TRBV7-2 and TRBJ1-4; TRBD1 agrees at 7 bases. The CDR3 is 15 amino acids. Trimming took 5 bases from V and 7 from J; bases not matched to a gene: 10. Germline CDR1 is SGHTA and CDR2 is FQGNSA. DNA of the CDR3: TGTGCCAGCAGCACCTACAGGGGAGGGGGTGAAAAACTGTTTTTT. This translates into CASSTYRGGGEKLFF.

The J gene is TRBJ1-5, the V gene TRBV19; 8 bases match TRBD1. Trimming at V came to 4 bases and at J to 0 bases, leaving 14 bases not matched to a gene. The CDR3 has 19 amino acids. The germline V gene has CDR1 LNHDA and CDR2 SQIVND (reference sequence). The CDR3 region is CASSRKSTGASYSNQPQHF. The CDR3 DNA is TGTGCCAGTAGTAGAAAGTCGACAGGGGCAAGTTATAGCAATCAGCCCCAGCATTTT.

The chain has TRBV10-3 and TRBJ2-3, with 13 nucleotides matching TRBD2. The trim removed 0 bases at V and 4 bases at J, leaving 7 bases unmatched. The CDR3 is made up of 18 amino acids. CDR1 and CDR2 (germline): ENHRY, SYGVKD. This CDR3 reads CAISESGFTSGGADTQYF. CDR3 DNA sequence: TGTGCCATCAGTGAGTCGGGCTTTACTAGCGGGGGGGCAGATACGCAGTATTTT.

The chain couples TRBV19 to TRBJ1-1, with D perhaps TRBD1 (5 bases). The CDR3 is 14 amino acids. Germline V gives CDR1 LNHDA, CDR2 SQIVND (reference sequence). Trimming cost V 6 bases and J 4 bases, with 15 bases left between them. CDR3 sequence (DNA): TGTGCCAGTAGGTTGGGGGGTTATGGCACTGAAGCTTTCTTT. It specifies CASRLGGYGTEAFF.

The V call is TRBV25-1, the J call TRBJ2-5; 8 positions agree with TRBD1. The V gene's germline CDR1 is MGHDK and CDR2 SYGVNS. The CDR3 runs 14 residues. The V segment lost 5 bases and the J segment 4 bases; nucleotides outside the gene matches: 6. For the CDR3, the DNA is TGTGCCAGCAGTACCGGGACAGGATTAGAGACCCAGTACTTC. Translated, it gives CASSTGTGLETQYF.

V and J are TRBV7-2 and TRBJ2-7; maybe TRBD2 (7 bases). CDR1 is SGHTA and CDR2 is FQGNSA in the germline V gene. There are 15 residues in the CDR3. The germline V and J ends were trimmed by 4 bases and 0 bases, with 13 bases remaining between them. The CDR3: CASSSWGGGSYEQYF. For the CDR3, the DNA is TGTGCCAGCAGCTCTTGGGGAGGGGGCTCCTACGAGCAGTACTTC.

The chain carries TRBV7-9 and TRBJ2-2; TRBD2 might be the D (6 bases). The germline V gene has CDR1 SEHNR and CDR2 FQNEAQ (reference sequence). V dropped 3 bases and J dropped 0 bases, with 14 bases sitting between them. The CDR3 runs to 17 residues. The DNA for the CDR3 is TGTGCCAGCAGCTTCCCAGGGAGGCGAACGAACACCGGGGAGCTGTTTTTT. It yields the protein CASSFPGRRTNTGELFF.

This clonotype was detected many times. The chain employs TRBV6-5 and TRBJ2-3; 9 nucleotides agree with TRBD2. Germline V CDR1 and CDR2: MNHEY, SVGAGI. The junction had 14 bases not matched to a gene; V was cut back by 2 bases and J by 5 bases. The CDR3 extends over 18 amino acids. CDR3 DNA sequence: TGTGCCAGCAGTTACCTCTCGGCGGGGGGGCCGTCGAGAGATACGCAGTATTTT. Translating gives CASSYLSAGGPSRDTQYF.

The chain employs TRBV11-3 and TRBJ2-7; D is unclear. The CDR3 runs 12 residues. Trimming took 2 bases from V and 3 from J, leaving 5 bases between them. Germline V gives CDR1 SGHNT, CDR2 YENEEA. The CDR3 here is CASSLQLYEQYF. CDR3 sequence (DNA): TGTGCCAGCAGCTTACAACTCTACGAGCAGTACTTC.

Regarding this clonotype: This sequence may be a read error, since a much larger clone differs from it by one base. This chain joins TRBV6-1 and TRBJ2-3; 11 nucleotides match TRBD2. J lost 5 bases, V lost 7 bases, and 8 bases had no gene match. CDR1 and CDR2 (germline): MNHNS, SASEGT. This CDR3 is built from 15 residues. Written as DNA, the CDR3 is TGTGCCAGCAACCCTTTAGCGGGAGGGCGAGATACGCAGTATTTT. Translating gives CASNPLAGGRDTQYF.

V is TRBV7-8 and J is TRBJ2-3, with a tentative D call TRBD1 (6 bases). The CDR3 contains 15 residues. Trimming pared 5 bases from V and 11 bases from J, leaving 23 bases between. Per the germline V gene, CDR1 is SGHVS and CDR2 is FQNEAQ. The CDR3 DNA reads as TGTGCCAGCAGCCCCCAGGGGAGCTCCTACAGTGAGCAGTATTTT. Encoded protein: CASSPQGSSYSEQYF.

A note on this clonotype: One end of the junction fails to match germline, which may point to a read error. The CDR3 region is CATSDSSGGSYGQYF. CDR3 bases: TGTGCCACCAGTGATTCTAGCGGGGGCTCCTACGGGCAGTACTTC. The chain links TRBV24-1 to TRBJ2-7; TRBD2 matches 10 bases. The CDR3 consists of 15 residues. Germline lookup yields CDR1 KGHDR and CDR2 SFDVKD.

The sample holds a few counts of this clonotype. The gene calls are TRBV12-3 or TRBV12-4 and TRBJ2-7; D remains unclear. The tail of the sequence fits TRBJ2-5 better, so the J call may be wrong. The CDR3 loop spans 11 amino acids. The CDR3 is CASSLKGTQYF. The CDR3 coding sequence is TGTGCCAGCAGTTTGAAGGGGACCCAGTACTTC.

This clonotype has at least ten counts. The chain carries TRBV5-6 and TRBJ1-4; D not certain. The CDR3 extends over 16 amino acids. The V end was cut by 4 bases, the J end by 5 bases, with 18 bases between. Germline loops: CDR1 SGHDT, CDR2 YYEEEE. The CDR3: CASSEGSAGFNEKLFF. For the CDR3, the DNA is TGTGCCAGCAGCGAAGGTTCGGCTGGGTTCAATGAAAAACTGTTTTTT.

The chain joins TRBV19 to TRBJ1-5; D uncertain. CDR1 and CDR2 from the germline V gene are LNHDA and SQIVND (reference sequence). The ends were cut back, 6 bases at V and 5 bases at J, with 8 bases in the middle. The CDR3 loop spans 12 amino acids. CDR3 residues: CASSPPHQPQHF. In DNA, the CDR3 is TGTGCCAGTAGCCCGCCCCATCAGCCCCAGCATTTT.

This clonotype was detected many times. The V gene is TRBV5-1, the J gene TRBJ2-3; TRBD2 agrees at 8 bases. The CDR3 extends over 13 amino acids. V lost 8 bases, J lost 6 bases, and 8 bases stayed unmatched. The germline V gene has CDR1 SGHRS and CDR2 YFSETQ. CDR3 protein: CASFPGLGDTQYF. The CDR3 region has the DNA TGCGCCAGTTTTCCGGGACTAGGGGATACGCAGTATTTT.

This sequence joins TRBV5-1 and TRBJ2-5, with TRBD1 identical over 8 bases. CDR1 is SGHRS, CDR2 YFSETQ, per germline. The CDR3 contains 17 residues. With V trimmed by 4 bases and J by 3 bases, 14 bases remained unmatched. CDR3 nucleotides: TGCGCCAGCAGCCCAAGGACAGGGACGGAGGGTGAAGAGACCCAGTACTTC. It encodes CASSPRTGTEGEETQYF. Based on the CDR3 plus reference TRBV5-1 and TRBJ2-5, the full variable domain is KAGVTQTPRYLIKTRGQQVTLSCSPISGHRSVSWYQQTPGQGLQFLFEYFSETQRNKGNFPGRFSGRQFSNSRSEMNVSTLELGDSALYLCASSPRTGTEGEETQYFGPGTRLLVL.

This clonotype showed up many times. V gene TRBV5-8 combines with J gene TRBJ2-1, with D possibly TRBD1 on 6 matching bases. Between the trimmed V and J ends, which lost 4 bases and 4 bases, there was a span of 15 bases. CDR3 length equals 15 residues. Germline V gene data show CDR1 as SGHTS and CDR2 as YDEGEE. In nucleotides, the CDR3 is TGTGCCAGCAGCCCCGAAGGGGGACCGTACAATGAGCAGTTCTTC. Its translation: CASSPEGGPYNEQFF.

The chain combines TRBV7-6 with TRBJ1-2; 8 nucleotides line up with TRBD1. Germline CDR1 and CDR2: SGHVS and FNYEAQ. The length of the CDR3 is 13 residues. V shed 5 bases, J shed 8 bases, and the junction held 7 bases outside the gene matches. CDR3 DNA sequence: TGTGCCAGCAGCCCCGACAGGGGCAGAGGCTACACCTTC. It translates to CASSPDRGRGYTF.

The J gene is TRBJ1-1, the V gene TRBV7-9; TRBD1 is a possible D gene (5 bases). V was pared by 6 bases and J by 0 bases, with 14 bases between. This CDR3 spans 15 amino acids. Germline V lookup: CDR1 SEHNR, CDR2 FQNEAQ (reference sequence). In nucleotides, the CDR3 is TGTGCCAGCAGTGGAGGGGCGGTAATGAACACTGAAGCTTTCTTT. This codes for CASSGGAVMNTEAFF.

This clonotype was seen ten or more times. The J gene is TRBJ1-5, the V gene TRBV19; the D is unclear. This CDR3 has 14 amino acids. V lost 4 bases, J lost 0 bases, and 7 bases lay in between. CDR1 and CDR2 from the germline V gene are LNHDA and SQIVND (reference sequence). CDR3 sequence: CASSTGASNQPQHF. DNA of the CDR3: TGTGCCAGTAGTACGGGAGCTAGCAATCAGCCCCAGCATTTT.